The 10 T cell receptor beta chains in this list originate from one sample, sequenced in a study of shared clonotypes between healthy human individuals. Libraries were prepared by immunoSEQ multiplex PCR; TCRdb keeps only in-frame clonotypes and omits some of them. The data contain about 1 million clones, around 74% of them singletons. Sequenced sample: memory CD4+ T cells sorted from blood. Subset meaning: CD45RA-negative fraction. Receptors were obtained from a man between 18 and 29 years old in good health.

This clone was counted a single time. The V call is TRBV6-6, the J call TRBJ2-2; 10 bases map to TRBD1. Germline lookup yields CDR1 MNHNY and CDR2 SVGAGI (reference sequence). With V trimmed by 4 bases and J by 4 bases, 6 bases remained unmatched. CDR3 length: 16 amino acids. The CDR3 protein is CASSSPGQGSTGELFF. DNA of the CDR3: TGTGCCAGCAGTTCCCCGGGACAGGGGTCCACCGGGGAGCTGTTTTTT.

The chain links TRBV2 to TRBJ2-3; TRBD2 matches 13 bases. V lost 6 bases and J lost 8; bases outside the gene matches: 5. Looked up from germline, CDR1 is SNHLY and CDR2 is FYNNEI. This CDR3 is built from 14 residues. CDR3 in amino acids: CASRGLAGPGTQYF. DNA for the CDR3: TGTGCCAGCAGGGGACTAGCGGGGCCGGGTACGCAGTATTTT.

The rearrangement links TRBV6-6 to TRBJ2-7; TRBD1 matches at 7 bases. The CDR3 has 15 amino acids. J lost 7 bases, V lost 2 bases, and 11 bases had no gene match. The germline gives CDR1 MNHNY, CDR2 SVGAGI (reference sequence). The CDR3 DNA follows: TGTGCCAGCAGTTACGGTGGGAAGGGGGCGCATGAGCAGTACTTC. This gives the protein CASSYGGKGAHEQYF.

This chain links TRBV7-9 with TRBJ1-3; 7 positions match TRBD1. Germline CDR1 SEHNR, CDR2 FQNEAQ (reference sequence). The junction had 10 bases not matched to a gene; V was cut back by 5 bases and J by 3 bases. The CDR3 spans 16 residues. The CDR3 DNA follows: TGTGCCAGCAGCCCACCCGACAGGGCCGGTGGAAACACCATATATTTT. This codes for CASSPPDRAGGNTIYF.

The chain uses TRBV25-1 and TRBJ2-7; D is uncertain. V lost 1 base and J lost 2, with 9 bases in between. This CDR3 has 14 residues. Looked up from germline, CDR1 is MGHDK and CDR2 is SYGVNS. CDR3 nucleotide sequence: TGTGCCAGCAGTGAATGGGCGGTTACCTACGAGCAGTACTTC. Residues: CASSEWAVTYEQYF.

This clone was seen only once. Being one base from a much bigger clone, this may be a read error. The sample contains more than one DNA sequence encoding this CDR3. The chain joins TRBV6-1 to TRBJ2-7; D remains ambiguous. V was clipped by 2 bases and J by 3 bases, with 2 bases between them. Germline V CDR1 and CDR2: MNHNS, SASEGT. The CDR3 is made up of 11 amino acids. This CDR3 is CASSENYEQYF. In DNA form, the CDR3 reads TGTGCCAGCAGTGAAAACTACGAGCAGTACTTC.

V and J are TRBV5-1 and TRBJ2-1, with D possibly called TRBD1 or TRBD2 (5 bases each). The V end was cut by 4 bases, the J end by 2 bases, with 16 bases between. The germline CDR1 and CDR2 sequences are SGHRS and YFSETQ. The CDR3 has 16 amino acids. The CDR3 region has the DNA TGCGCCAGCAGCCCTTCCCCCGGGGCTGCCTACAATGAGCAGTTCTTC. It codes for CASSPSPGAAYNEQFF.

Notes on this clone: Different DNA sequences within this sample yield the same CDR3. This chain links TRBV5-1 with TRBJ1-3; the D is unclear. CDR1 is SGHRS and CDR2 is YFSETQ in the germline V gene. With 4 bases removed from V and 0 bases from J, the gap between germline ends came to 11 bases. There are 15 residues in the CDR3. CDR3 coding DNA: TGCGCCAGCAGCCAGGACGGTAGCTCTGGAAACACCATATATTTT. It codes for CASSQDGSSGNTIYF.

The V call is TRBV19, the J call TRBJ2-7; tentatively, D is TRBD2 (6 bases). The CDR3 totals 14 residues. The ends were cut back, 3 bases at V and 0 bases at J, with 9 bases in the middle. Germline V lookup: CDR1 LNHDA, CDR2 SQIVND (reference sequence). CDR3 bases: TGTGCCAGTAGTATCGGGGGACTCTCCTACGAGCAGTACTTC. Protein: CASSIGGLSYEQYF.

The CDR3 protein is CASSQTGLPSETQYF. CDR3 bases: TGTGCCAGCAGCCAAACGGGACTTCCGAGTGAGACCCAGTACTTC. The V and J genes are TRBV4-2 and TRBJ2-5; tentative D call: TRBD2 (6 bases). The CDR3 length is 15 residues. Trimming stripped 2 bases from V and 5 bases from J, with 15 bases between. Germline CDR1 and CDR2: LGHNA and YNFKEQ.